The next 26 T cell receptor beta chains were all read from a single sample in a study of STAT5B mutations in CD4+ large granular lymphocyte leukemia. Only in-frame clones appear in the TCRdb table, and some are missing; sequencing was by immunoSEQ multiplex PCR. The sample shows 30,000 to 40,000 clones, under 85% of them seen only once. The sample was CD4+ T cells from blood buffy coats. The receptors were gathered from a human donor in good health.

A few counts support this clone. The rearrangement links TRBV6-1 to TRBJ1-2; D might be TRBD1 (5 bases). Germline CDR1 is MNHNS and CDR2 is SASEGT. This CDR3 has 13 amino acids. Trimming took 2 bases from V and 7 from J, leaving 11 bases between them. The CDR3 protein is CASSEQGSRGYTF. As DNA, the CDR3 is TGTGCCAGCAGTGAACAGGGAAGTCGTGGCTACACCTTC.

The chain carries TRBV6-6 and TRBJ2-1; possible D gene TRBD1, 6 bases. Germline CDR1 and CDR2: MNHNY and SVGAGI (reference sequence). The CDR3 is 14 amino acids. Trimming shortened V by 2 bases and J by 9 bases, and 14 bases separated the two germline ends. The CDR3 spells CASSYGTMVVEQFF. The CDR3 nucleotides are TGTGCCAGCAGTTACGGGACAATGGTCGTTGAGCAGTTCTTC.

V usage is TRBV5-1 and J usage is TRBJ1-6; TRBD1 is a possible D gene (5 bases). Per germline, CDR1 SGHRS and CDR2 YFSETQ. The CDR3 consists of 16 residues. Trimming cost V 0 bases and J 5 bases, with 12 bases left between them. CDR3 amino acids: CASSLGSGPNNSPLHF. The CDR3, as DNA: TGCGCCAGCAGCTTGGGGTCGGGGCCCAATAATTCACCCCTCCACTTT.

A few counts support this clone. This chain links TRBV27 with TRBJ1-6; D is ambiguous. CDR1 and CDR2 from the germline V gene are MNHEY and SMNVEV (reference sequence). The CDR3 totals 13 residues. The V end lost 5 bases, the J end lost 10 bases, and 12 bases lay between the germline ends. The CDR3 coding sequence is TGTGCCAGCAGTCCCCGTAGGGAGTCACCCCTCCACTTT. Its translation: CASSPRRESPLHF.

The rearrangement links TRBV2 to TRBJ2-3; D gene unclear. CDR1 is SNHLY, CDR2 FYNNEI, per germline. V was clipped by 2 bases and J by 7 bases, with 10 bases between them. This CDR3 comprises 13 residues. The CDR3 DNA sequence: TGTGCCAGCAGTGAACAGTCGGAAAATACGCAGTATTTT. Translating it yields CASSEQSENTQYF.

This chain links TRBV7-2 with TRBJ2-3, with 9 nucleotides matching TRBD1. The germline V gene has CDR1 SGHTA and CDR2 FQGNSA. This CDR3 has 14 residues. V lost 5 bases, J lost 8 bases, and 8 bases stayed unmatched. CDR3 nucleotides: TGTGCCAGCAGCGTCGACAGGGGGACGGGTACGCAGTATTTT. It translates to CASSVDRGTGTQYF. The full variable domain, in which reference TRBV7-2 and TRBJ2-3 provide the parts outside the CDR3, is GAGVSQSPSNKVTEKGKDVELRCDPISGHTALYWYRQSLGQGLEFLIYFQGNSAPDKSGLPSDRFSAERTGGSVSTLTIQRTQQEDSAVYLCASSVDRGTGTQYFGPGTRLTVL.

The chain recombines TRBV19 with TRBJ2-5; 9 positions agree with TRBD1. The length of the CDR3 is 14 residues. Germline V gene data show CDR1 as LNHDA and CDR2 as SQIVND (reference sequence). J lost 4 bases, V lost 7 bases, and 7 bases had no gene match. CDR3 nucleotide sequence: TGTGCCAGTACCCACACAGGGGGCTCAGAGACCCAGTACTTC. Its translation is CASTHTGGSETQYF.

There are a few counts of this clone. The chain carries TRBV5-1 and TRBJ1-2, with D tentatively TRBD1 (6 bases). Deletions cut 4 bases from V and 7 bases from J, with 17 bases between. This CDR3 contains 14 residues. CDR1 and CDR2 (germline): SGHRS, YFSETQ. CDR3 amino acids: CASSLLPGELGYTF. The CDR3 DNA follows: TGCGCCAGCAGCCTGCTGCCAGGGGAGCTTGGCTACACCTTC.

This clone was detected a few times. This chain links TRBV4-1 with TRBJ2-1; 9 bases map to TRBD2. V was clipped by 4 bases and J by 0 bases; unmatched bases: 7. CDR3 length: 17 amino acids. Germline-derived CDR1 and CDR2 are MGHRA and YSYEKL. The CDR3 sequence: CASSLPAGGLSYNEQFF. The CDR3 DNA follows: TGCGCCAGCAGCCTCCCAGCGGGAGGTCTCTCCTACAATGAGCAGTTCTTC.

The chain couples TRBV6-1 to TRBJ1-2; 9 bases align to TRBD1. Germline V gives CDR1 MNHNS, CDR2 SASEGT. The CDR3 is made up of 15 amino acids. J was trimmed by 5 bases and V by 1 base; bases with no gene match: 5. This chain's CDR3 is CASSEGTGATYGYTF. The DNA for the CDR3 is TGTGCCAGCAGTGAAGGGACAGGGGCGACATATGGCTACACCTTC.

The chain employs TRBV27 and TRBJ2-3; the D gene could be TRBD1 or TRBD2 (5 bases each). Trimming cost V 4 bases and J 4 bases, with 21 bases left between them. Germline CDR1 and CDR2: MNHEY and SMNVEV (reference sequence). This CDR3 is built from 17 residues. The CDR3 is CASSSAQGPRTADTQYF. The CDR3 DNA reads as TGTGCCAGCAGTTCAGCCCAGGGACCCCGGACTGCAGATACGCAGTATTTT.

J is TRBJ1-5 and V is TRBV15; 7 bases fit TRBD1. There are 15 residues in the CDR3. V shed 0 bases and J 1 base; nucleotides not matched to a gene: 0. CDR1 LNHNV and CDR2 YYDKDF come from the germline V gene (reference sequence). CDR3 sequence reads: CATSRDRGSNQPQHF. CDR3 sequence (DNA): TGTGCCACCAGCAGAGACAGGGGGAGCAATCAGCCCCAGCATTTT.

The rearrangement links TRBV25-1 to TRBJ1-2; 9 positions agree with TRBD1. CDR1 and CDR2 from the germline V gene are MGHDK and SYGVNS. The CDR3 spans 15 residues. V was clipped by 3 bases and J by 8 bases; unmatched bases: 10. CDR3 DNA sequence: TGTGCCAGCAGTGAGTACAGGGGGCCCGAGAGGGGCTACACCTTC. The encoded protein is CASSEYRGPERGYTF.

The chain uses TRBV2 and TRBJ2-1; D may be TRBD1 (6 bases). V lost 2 bases and J lost 9, with 14 bases in between. CDR3 size: 14 residues. Germline assignment: CDR1 SNHLY and CDR2 FYNNEI. CDR3 residues: CASSEQGRWVEQFF. The CDR3 coding sequence is TGTGCCAGCAGTGAACAGGGGCGCTGGGTTGAGCAGTTCTTC. Full variable domain (rest looked up from reference TRBV2 and TRBJ2-1): EPEVTQTPSHQVTQMGQEVILRCVPISNHLYFYWYRQILGQKVEFLVSFYNNEISEKSEIFDDQFSVERPDGSNFTLKIRSTKLEDSAMYFCASSEQGRWVEQFFGPGTRLTVL.

This clone turned up a few times. The chain carries TRBV4-2 and TRBJ2-5; TRBD2 matches at 10 bases. The CDR3 covers 18 residues. The J segment lost 5 bases and the V segment lost 2 bases, leaving 14 bases of the junction unmatched. Germline CDR1 is LGHNA and CDR2 is YNFKEQ. Here the CDR3 DNA reads TGTGCCAGCAGCCAACCCACCGCAGCGGGGGGGCCCGGGGAGACCCAGTACTTC. The encoded protein is CASSQPTAAGGPGETQYF.

This clone was observed a handful of times. The V gene is TRBV4-2, the J gene TRBJ2-7; no reliable D call. The CDR3 is 14 residues long. The germline V and J ends were trimmed by 0 bases and 0 bases, with 6 bases remaining between them. Germline lookup yields CDR1 LGHNA and CDR2 YNFKEQ. CDR3 nucleotides: TGTGCCAGCAGCCAAGACCGGGTCTCCTACGAGCAGTACTTC. This encodes CASSQDRVSYEQYF.

The rearrangement uses TRBV19 and TRBJ2-1; unclear D gene. This CDR3 has 13 amino acids. The V end was cut by 6 bases, the J end by 0 bases, with 6 bases between. In germline, CDR1 is LNHDA, CDR2 SQIVND (reference sequence). This CDR3 is CASRHISYNEQFF. The CDR3 nucleotides read TGTGCCAGTAGACATATCTCCTACAATGAGCAGTTCTTC. Together with reference TRBV19 and TRBJ2-1, the CDR3 gives the full variable domain: DGGITQSPKYLFRKEGQNVTLSCEQNLNHDAMYWYRQDPGQGLRLIYYSQIVNDFQKGDIAEGYSVSREKKESFPLTVTSAQKNPTAFYLCASRHISYNEQFFGPGTRLTVL.

The chain couples TRBV6-9 to TRBJ1-1; maybe TRBD1 (6 bases). This CDR3 has 19 amino acids. CDR1 MNHGY and CDR2 SVAAGI come from the germline V gene. Trimming removed 1 base at V and 5 bases at J, with 26 bases between. CDR3 sequence reads: CASSYYRSPGDQGNTEAFF. DNA of the CDR3: TGTGCCAGCAGTTATTACCGGTCTCCAGGGGATCAGGGGAATACTGAAGCTTTCTTT.

The chain has TRBV10-3 and TRBJ1-4, with D perhaps TRBD1 (5 bases). Per the germline V gene, CDR1 is ENHRY and CDR2 is SYGVKD. CDR3 size: 15 residues. Trimming stripped 7 bases from V and 3 bases from J, with 15 bases between. For the CDR3, the DNA is TGTGCCATCAAAGGGCACCGGGACGCTAATGAAAAACTGTTTTTT. Its translation: CAIKGHRDANEKLFF.

The CDR3: CASSFGTANTGELFF. CDR3 nucleotides: TGTGCCAGCAGCTTCGGGACCGCTAACACCGGGGAGCTGTTTTTT. This chain joins TRBV7-9 and TRBJ2-2; D possibly matches TRBD1 or TRBD2 (5 bases each). The CDR3 sequence is 15 residues long. V lost 3 bases to trimming and J lost 2 bases, with 10 bases between them. Germline CDR1 SEHNR, CDR2 FQNEAQ (reference sequence). Full variable domain (outside the CDR3, taken from reference TRBV7-9 and TRBJ2-2): DTGVSQNPRHKITKRGQNVTFRCDPISEHNRLYWYRQTLGQGPEFLTYFQNEAQLEKSRLLSDRFSAERPKGSFSTLEIQRTEQGDSAMYLCASSFGTANTGELFFGEGSRLTVL.

This clone has only a few counts. V usage is TRBV7-2 and J usage is TRBJ2-5; D ambiguous. Germline CDR1 SGHTA, CDR2 FQGNSA. V was shortened by 3 bases and J by 5 bases, with 7 bases between the two germline ends. The CDR3 has 12 residues. The CDR3 reads CASSLRSETQYF. CDR3 nucleotides: TGTGCCAGCAGCTTGAGATCCGAGACCCAGTACTTC.

The rearrangement links TRBV15 to TRBJ2-1; 14 bases map to TRBD2. Germline CDR1 LNHNV, CDR2 YYDKDF (reference sequence). The trim removed 3 bases at V and 5 bases at J, leaving 9 bases unmatched. The CDR3 spans 18 residues. The CDR3 protein is CATSSERLAGGRNNEQFF. CDR3 DNA sequence: TGTGCCACCAGCAGTGAACGACTAGCGGGAGGGAGAAACAATGAGCAGTTCTTC.

The rearrangement joins TRBV6-5 to TRBJ1-1; TRBD1 is a possible D gene (5 bases). Trimming took 7 bases from V and 7 from J, leaving 10 bases between them. This CDR3 has 11 amino acids. The germline V gene has CDR1 MNHEY and CDR2 SVGAGI. The CDR3 region is CASTQGVEAFF. In DNA, the CDR3 is TGTGCCAGCACCCAGGGTGTTGAAGCTTTCTTT.

This clone was counted a single time. The rearrangement uses TRBV13 and TRBJ2-7, with 9 bases matching TRBD1. Germline V CDR1 and CDR2: PRHDT, FYEKMQ (reference sequence). The CDR3 loop spans 15 amino acids. V shed 1 base, J shed 3 bases, and the junction held 4 bases outside the gene matches. CDR3 in amino acids: CASSLAPGQGYEQYF. The CDR3, as DNA: TGTGCCAGCAGCTTAGCTCCGGGACAGGGCTACGAGCAGTACTTC.

This chain uses TRBV7-2 with TRBJ2-5; D is ambiguous. V gave up 1 base and J gave up 5 bases, with 11 bases separating them. This CDR3 contains 14 residues. The germline V gene encodes CDR1 SGHTA and CDR2 FQGNSA. The CDR3 nucleotides read TGTGCCAGCAGCTTAGGAGCTAAACGCGAGACCCAGTACTTC. Amino acids: CASSLGAKRETQYF.

This clone appeared a few times. The chain links TRBV30 to TRBJ1-1, with D perhaps TRBD1 (5 bases). The CDR3 runs 11 residues. The germline V gene encodes CDR1 GTSNPN and CDR2 SVGIG (reference sequence). V lost 4 bases to trimming and J lost 4 bases, with 7 bases between them. This CDR3 is CAWTGRTEAFF. DNA of the CDR3: TGTGCCTGGACGGGGCGCACTGAAGCTTTCTTT.